The 3 T cell receptor beta chains below were found in one sample sequenced in a study of PD-1 blockade in classical Hodgkin lymphoma. Every patient experienced relapse after autologous stem cell transplantation, and brentuximab vedotin exposure varied. The assay was immunoSEQ multiplex PCR, and TCRdb's table has in-frame clones only and misses some. This table holds 20,000 to 25,000 clones, 81% found once. Sequenced material: peripheral blood mononuclear cells (PBMCs), taken before the second cycle of nivolumab. These receptors all stem from a human donor with classical Hodgkin lymphoma.

V and J are TRBV18 and TRBJ2-2; the match to TRBD2 covers 10 bases. The CDR3 runs 18 residues. CDR1 is KGHSH and CDR2 is LQKENI in the germline V gene. Trimming cost V 6 bases and J 0 bases; bases outside gene matches: 10. The CDR3 nucleotides read TGTGCCAGCTCCCCTCTTGATCTAGCGGGGGCGAACACCGGGGAGCTGTTTTTT. Encoded protein: CASSPLDLAGANTGELFF. The variable domain in full, completed from reference TRBV18 and TRBJ2-2, reads NAGVMQNPRHLVRRRGQEARLRCSPMKGHSHVYWYRQLPEEGLKFMVYLQKENIIDESGMPKERFSAEFPKEGPSILRIQQVVRGDSAAYFCASSPLDLAGANTGELFFGEGSRLTVL.

The rearrangement joins TRBV6-6 to TRBJ1-2, with D perhaps matching TRBD1 (5 bases). Germline V CDR1 and CDR2: MNHNY, SVGAGI (reference sequence). The CDR3 covers 14 residues. Trimming left V 9 bases short and J 7 bases short, with 21 bases between. CDR3 DNA: TGTGCCAGTCGAGGATTTTGGGGGGAGGCTGGCTACACCTTC. As protein: CASRGFWGEAGYTF.

V usage is TRBV7-8 and J usage is TRBJ2-7; D ambiguous. The V end was cut by 1 base, the J end by 0 bases, with 10 bases between. The CDR3 covers 15 residues. Germline CDR1 and CDR2: SGHVS and FQNEAQ. CDR3 in DNA: TGTGCCAGCAGCTTAGGGGGAATGAGCTCCTACGAGCAGTACTTC. This sequence encodes CASSLGGMSSYEQYF. Full variable domain (remainder filled in from reference TRBV7-8 and TRBJ2-7): GAGVSQSPRYKVAKRGQDVALRCDPISGHVSLFWYQQALGQGPEFLTYFQNEAQLDKSGLPSDRFFAERPEGSVSTLKIQRTQQEDSAVYLCASSLGGMSSYEQYFGPGTRLTVT.